This TCR beta chain is from a study of blood T cell repertoires in COVID-19. V gave up 1 base and J gave up 6 bases; unmatched junction bases: 11. Germline V gene lookup returns CDR1 LGHNT and CDR2 FRNRAP. The CDR3 has 17 amino acids. How the authors handled the data: Cell counts per sample came from amplifying reference gene primers. TCRdb's copy holds only in-frame clones and misses some; the assay was immunoSEQ multiplex PCR. The DNA was the basis for D and trimming; V, J and clone size are from that table. The data hold about 200,000 clones, with 88% observed a single time. What was sequenced was peripheral blood. The genes are TRBV12-5 and TRBJ2-7; the match to TRBD1 covers 11 bases. This clonotype was sampled from a man aged 35 to 55 with active or convalescent COVID-19. The CDR3 loop reads CASGLASGTGGIGEQYF. The CDR3 DNA reads as TGTGCTAGTGGTTTGGCTTCCGGGACAGGGGGAATCGGCGAGCAGTACTTC.